This section outlines one TCR beta chain sequence together with its context. What antigen it recognizes has not been identified. Per-base quality was not reported, and no clone a single base away is much larger than it. According to the germline V gene, CDR1 reads LGHNA and CDR2 reads YSLEER. For this chain, trimming is 3 bases at the V end and 2 bases at the J end, and the number of junction bases without a gene match is 7. Inclusive of the bounding cysteine and phenylalanine, the CDR3 is 15 residues long. The CDR3 DNA has 45 bases and is translated from base 1. Separate amplification of TCR alpha and beta chain libraries was performed from the second PCR step onward. To determine each donor's CMV status, fresh PBMCs were stimulated overnight with CMV viral lysate, and IFNgamma production from CD4+ T cells was then assessed. Using Miltenyi beads, CD4 T cells were first positively selected, and CD8 T cells were then positively selected from the CD4-negative fraction. Cells stained for CD3, CD4, CD8, CD45RA, CD27 and a live/dead dye were sorted on a BD Aria II into four subsets by CD45RA and CD27. Blood was obtained from three healthy volunteers, and the blood from each volunteer was fractionated into CD4 and CD8 T cells and subsequently into four differentiation subsets. Approximately 120 ml of peripheral blood was collected from each donor, and PBMC were isolated by Ficoll-Paque PLUS density-gradient centrifugation. Sorted cells were lysed in RLT buffer, after which RNA was extracted using a Qiagen RNeasy kit and stored at -80 degrees C.

Library construction relied on UMI-ligation and nested PCR. An equimolar mix of two oligonucleotides covering both TRBC1 and TRBC2 was used as the beta constant-region primer. Four rounds of PCR, combining the SP2 primer with nested alpha and beta constant-region primers, were used to amplify the ligated cDNA. A single-stranded oligonucleotide containing the SP2 primer and a 12-nucleotide UMI was joined to the 3' end of the cDNA by T4 RNA ligase 1. The ligation reaction was kept at 16 degrees C for about 19-25 hours. PCR2 was typically performed as a SYBR Green qPCR and was stopped at a predetermined threshold so that over-amplification was prevented. Apart from the first purification, every purification step used Agencourt AMPure XP magnetic beads. Libraries were quantified by Qubit and checked on a TapeStation, where a main peak was expected near 650 bp. Sequencing of the pooled libraries was done on an Illumina MiSeq using v2 2x251 paired-end kits, which typically yielded roughly 0.95-2.3 million reads per sample. Each sample library was pooled at approximately 4 nM, and about 4.5-7% PhiX was included to improve cluster recognition. As for the authors' bioinformatics: Using tag matching that tolerated one base-pair mismatch, Decombinator assigned V and J genes to FASTQ reads that had been processed by Demultiplexor. By using UMIs, Collapsinator corrected both sequencing errors and the frequency errors caused by PCR heterogeneity. TCRs were translated and CDR3s were extracted from the conserved cysteine to the FGXG phenylalanine by CDR3Translator, with non-productive sequences being flagged. Repertoires were subsampled to equal numbers of UMI-defined TCRs before Gini, Shannon entropy and inverse Simpson indices were calculated. Within the linear range, a power law was fitted to clonotype abundance distributions using maximum likelihood. For one naive CD8 sample, the pipeline and MIGEC produced similar UMI counts, unique TCR numbers and clonal distributions. In one analysis, naive TCRs also found in any memory subset of the same donor were removed from the naive repertoire. A set of under 8,500 CMV-associated CDR3 sequences, compiled from VDJdb and a published dataset, was used to search the repertoires. The public reads were reanalyzed by TCRdb: fastp trimming at Q25, MiXCR alignment, in-frame beta chains only. Each CDR3 protein gets just one entry, which takes the most common genes and DNA from the rows behind it. TCRdb, not the authors, supplied the V and J calls. The sample has over 130,000 distinct CDR3 sequences on record, 15% to 20% of them singletons. Of the sample, 0.55% to 0.75% is held by the ten largest clones.

This sample is part of a study of naive and memory T cell subsets (dated by TCRdb to the late 2010s). Broadly, across the study: The study applied an open-source, UMI-based TCR alpha and beta sequencing pipeline to sorted naive and memory peripheral blood T cell subsets. Complete agreement was observed between the functional CMV T cell responses and the IgG serology results. RNA was DNase-treated and reverse transcribed with TCR constant-region primers, mostly using SuperScript III. What the authors observed across the whole study: RNA-based TCR counts may be affected by expression changes linked to T cell activation and differentiation. Once error correction was done, more than 95% of naive TCR sequences showed up just once, which made the naive abundance distributions much steeper than those of the memory subsets. A few larger clonotypes were present in naive repertoires, particularly the CD8 repertoires, and these clonotypes were possibly memory cells re-expressing CD45RA. A clonotype was defined as a single alpha or beta chain sequence rather than as a paired alpha/beta receptor. Gini index rose and Shannon and inverse Simpson diversity fell from naive through CM, EM and EMRA in both CD4 and CD8 cells. TCR abundance followed a power law with an exponent that was different for naive and memory subsets but consistent across the three individuals. The repertoire findings for the naive and memory subsets could not be validated, as no ground truth was available.

This sequence uses TRBV4-3 and TRBJ2-7, and 7 junctional nucleotides match TRBD1. This receptor was taken from a human donor in good health. The sequenced material came from naive CD8+ T cells from blood. The sample's cell subset or site label, decoded: naive T cells, CD45RA high CD27+. The nucleotides read TGCGCCAGCAGCCAGTTCCAAGGGGGCGCCTACGAGCAGTACTTC. The resulting protein is CASSQFQGGAYEQYF.